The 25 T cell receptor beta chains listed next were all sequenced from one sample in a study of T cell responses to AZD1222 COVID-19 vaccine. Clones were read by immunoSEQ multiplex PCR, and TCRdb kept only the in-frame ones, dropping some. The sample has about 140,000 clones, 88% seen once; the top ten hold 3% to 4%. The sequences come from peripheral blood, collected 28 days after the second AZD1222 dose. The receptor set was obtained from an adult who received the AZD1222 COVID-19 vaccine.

CDR3 sequence: CAWKTRQGALLSNSPLHF. The CDR3 DNA reads as TGTGCCTGGAAGACACGACAGGGGGCATTATTAAGTAATTCACCCCTCCACTTT. The chain combines TRBV30 with TRBJ1-6; 10 nucleotides agree with TRBD1. This CDR3 contains 18 residues. V lost 4 bases, J lost 6 bases, and 15 bases stayed unmatched. CDR1 is GTSNPN and CDR2 is SVGIG in the germline V gene (reference sequence).

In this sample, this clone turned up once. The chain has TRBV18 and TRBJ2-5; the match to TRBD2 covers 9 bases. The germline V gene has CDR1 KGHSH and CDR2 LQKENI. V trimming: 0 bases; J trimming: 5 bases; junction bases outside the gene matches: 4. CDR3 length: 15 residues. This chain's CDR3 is CASSPPGLARETQYF. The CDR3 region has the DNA TGTGCCAGCTCACCACCGGGACTAGCAAGGGAGACCCAGTACTTC.

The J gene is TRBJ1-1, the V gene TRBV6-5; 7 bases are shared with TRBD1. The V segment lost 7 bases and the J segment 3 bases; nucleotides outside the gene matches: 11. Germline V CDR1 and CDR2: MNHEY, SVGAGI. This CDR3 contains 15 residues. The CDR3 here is CASIPRGTDYTEAFF. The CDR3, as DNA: TGTGCCAGCATTCCCAGGGGGACGGACTACACTGAAGCTTTCTTT.

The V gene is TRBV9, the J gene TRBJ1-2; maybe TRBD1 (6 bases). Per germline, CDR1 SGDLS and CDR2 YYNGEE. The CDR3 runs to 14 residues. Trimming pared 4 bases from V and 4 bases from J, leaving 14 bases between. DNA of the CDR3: TGTGCCAGCAGCCCAGAGACAGGAACCTATGGCTACACCTTC. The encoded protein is CASSPETGTYGYTF.

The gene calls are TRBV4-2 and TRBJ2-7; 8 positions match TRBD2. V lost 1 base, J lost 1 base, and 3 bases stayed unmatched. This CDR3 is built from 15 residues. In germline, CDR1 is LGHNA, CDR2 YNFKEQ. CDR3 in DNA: TGTGCCAGCAGCCAAGGGGCGGGAGGTTCCTACGAGCAGTACTTC. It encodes CASSQGAGGSYEQYF.

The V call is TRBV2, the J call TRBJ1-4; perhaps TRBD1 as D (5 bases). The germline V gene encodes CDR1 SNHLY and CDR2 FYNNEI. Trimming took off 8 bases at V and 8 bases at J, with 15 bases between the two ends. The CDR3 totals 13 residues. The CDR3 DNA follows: TGTGCCAGCCAGCGGGGCCCCGACGAAAAACTGTTTTTT. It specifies CASQRGPDEKLFF.

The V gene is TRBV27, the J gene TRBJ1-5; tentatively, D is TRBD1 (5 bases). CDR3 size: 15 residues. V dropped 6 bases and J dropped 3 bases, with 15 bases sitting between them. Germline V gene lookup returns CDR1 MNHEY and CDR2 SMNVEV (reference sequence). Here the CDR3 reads CASRSGTLNNQPQHF. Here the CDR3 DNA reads TGTGCCAGCAGGAGCGGGACGCTAAACAATCAGCCCCAGCATTTT.

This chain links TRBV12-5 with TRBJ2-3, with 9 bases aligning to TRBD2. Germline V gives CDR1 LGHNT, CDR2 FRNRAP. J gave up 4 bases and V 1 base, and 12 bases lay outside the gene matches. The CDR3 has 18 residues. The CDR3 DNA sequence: TGTGCTAGTGGTTTGGCCGGAAAGGAGGGGACTAGCCCAGATACGCAGTATTTT. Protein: CASGLAGKEGTSPDTQYF.

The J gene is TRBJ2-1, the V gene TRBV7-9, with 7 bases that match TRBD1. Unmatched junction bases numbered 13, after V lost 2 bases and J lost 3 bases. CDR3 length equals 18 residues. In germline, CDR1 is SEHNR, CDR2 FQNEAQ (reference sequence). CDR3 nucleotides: TGTGCCAGCAGCTTATCCTTCACTCAGGGGGTCTACTACAATGAGCAGTTCTTC. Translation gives CASSLSFTQGVYYNEQFF. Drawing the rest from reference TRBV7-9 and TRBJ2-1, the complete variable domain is DTGVSQNPRHKITKRGQNVTFRCDPISEHNRLYWYRQTLGQGPEFLTYFQNEAQLEKSRLLSDRFSAERPKGSFSTLEIQRTEQGDSAMYLCASSLSFTQGVYYNEQFFGPGTRLTVL.

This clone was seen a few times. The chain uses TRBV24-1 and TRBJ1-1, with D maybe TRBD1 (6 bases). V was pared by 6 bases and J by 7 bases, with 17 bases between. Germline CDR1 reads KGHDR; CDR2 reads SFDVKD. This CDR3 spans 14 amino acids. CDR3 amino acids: CATSRTGSPGEAFF. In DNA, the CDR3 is TGTGCCACCAGTAGAACAGGGAGCCCCGGTGAAGCTTTCTTT.

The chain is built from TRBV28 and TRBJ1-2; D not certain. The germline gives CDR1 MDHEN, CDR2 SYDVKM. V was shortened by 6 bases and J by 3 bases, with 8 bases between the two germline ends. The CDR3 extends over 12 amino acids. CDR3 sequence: CASSLRDYGYTF. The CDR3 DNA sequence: TGTGCCAGCAGCTTAAGGGACTATGGCTACACCTTC.

In nucleotides, the CDR3 is TGTGCCAGCAGTTCTACGACAAATTCACCCCTCCACTTT. Protein: CASSSTTNSPLHF. V gene TRBV27 combines with J gene TRBJ1-6; no definite D call. The CDR3 runs 13 residues. Trimming left V 4 bases short and J 7 bases short, with 8 bases between. Germline CDR1 is MNHEY and CDR2 is SMNVEV (reference sequence).

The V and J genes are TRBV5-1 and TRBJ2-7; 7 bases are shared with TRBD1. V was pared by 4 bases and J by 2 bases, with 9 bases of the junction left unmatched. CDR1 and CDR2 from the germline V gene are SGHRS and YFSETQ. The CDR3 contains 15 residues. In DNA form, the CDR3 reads TGCGCCAGCAGCCAAAACCCAGGGACAGCCTACGAGCAGTACTTC. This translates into CASSQNPGTAYEQYF. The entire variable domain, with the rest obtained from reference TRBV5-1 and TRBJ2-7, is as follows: KAGVTQTPRYLIKTRGQQVTLSCSPISGHRSVSWYQQTPGQGLQFLFEYFSETQRNKGNFPGRFSGRQFSNSRSEMNVSTLELGDSALYLCASSQNPGTAYEQYFGPGTRLTVT.

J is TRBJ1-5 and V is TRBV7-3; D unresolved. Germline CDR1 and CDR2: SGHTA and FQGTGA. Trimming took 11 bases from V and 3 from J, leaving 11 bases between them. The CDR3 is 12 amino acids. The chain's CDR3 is CASPRPNQPQHF. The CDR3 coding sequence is TGTGCCTCCCCCCGACCCAATCAGCCCCAGCATTTT.

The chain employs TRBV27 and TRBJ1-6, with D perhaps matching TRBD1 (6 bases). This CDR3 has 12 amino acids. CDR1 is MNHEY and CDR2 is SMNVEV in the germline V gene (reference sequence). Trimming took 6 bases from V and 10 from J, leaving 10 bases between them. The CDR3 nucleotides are TGTGCCAGCAGCCGCGGGGGCTCACCCCTCCACTTT. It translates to CASSRGGSPLHF.

Written as DNA, the CDR3 is TGCGCCAGCGCAAGCGGGGGTTTGAACACTGAAGCTTTCTTT. Its translation: CASASGGLNTEAFF. The V and J genes are TRBV5-1 and TRBJ1-1, with D possibly being TRBD1 (5 bases). V lost 7 bases to trimming and J lost 0 bases, with 13 bases between them. Germline loops: CDR1 SGHRS, CDR2 YFSETQ. CDR3 length: 14 residues.

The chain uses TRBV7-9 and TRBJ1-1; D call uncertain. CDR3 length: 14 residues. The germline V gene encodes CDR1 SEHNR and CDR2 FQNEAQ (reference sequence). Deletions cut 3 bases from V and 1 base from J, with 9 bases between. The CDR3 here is CASSFNRENTEAFF. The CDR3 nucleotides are TGTGCCAGCAGCTTCAATAGGGAGAACACTGAAGCTTTCTTT. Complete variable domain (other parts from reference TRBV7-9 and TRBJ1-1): DTGVSQNPRHKITKRGQNVTFRCDPISEHNRLYWYRQTLGQGPEFLTYFQNEAQLEKSRLLSDRFSAERPKGSFSTLEIQRTEQGDSAMYLCASSFNRENTEAFFGQGTRLTVV.

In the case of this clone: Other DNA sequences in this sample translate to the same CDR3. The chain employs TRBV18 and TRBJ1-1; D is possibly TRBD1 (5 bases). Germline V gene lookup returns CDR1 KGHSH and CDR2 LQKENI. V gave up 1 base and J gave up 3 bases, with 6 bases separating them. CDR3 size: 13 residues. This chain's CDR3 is CASSPLGDTEAFF. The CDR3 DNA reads TGTGCCAGCTCACCACTGGGGGACACTGAAGCTTTCTTT.

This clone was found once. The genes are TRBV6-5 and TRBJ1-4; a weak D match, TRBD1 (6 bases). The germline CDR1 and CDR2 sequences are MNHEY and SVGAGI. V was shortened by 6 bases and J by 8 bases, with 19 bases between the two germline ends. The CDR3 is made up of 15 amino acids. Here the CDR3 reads CASSRGGGAMEKLFF. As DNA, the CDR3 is TGTGCCAGCAGCCGCGGGGGGGGCGCGATGGAAAAACTGTTTTTT.

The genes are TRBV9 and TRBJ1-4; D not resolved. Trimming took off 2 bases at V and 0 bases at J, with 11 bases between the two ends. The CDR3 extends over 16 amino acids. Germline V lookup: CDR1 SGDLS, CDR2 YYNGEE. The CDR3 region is CASSVQGHPTNEKLFF. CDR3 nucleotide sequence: TGTGCCAGCAGCGTCCAAGGTCACCCAACTAATGAAAAACTGTTTTTT.

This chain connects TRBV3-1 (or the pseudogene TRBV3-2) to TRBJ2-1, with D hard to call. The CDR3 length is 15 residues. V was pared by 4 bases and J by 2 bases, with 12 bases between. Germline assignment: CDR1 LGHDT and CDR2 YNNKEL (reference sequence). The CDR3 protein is CASSPTQKAYNEQFF. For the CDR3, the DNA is TGTGCCAGCAGCCCTACACAAAAAGCCTACAATGAGCAGTTCTTC.

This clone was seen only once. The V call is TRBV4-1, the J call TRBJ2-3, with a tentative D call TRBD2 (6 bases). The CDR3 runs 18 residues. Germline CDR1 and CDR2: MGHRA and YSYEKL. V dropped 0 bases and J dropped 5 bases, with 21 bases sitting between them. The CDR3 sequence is CASSQDGPGLLGVDTQYF. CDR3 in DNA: TGCGCCAGCAGCCAAGATGGCCCGGGACTTCTTGGGGTAGATACGCAGTATTTT.

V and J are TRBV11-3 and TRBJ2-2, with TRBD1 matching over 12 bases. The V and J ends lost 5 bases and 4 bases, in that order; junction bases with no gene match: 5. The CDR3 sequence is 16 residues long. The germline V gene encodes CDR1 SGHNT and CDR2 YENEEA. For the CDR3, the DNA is TGTGCCAGCAGCCTCGGGACAGGGGGCGGCACCGGGGAGCTGTTTTTT. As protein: CASSLGTGGGTGELFF.

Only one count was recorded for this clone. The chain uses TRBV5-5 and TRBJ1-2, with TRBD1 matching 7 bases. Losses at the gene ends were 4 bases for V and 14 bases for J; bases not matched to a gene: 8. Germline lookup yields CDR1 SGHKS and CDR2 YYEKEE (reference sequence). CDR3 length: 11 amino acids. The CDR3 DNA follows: TGTGCCAGCAGCCTAAGGGACAGACCTACCTTC. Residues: CASSLRDRPTF.

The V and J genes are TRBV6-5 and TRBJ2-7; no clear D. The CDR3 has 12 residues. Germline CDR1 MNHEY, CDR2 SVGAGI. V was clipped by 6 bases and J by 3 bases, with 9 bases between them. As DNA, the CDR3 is TGTGCCAGCAGCCGATCCCTCTACGAGCAGTACTTC. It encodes CASSRSLYEQYF.